The rows below give T cell receptor beta chains drawn from one sample of a study of vaccination effects on CD4 cells after COVID-19. Sequencing was performed with immunoSEQ multiplex PCR; in TCRdb, only in-frame clones are kept and a portion is missing. The sample includes 74,000 or so clones, 80% of them seen just once. These receptors have no known antigen. Source: CD4+ T cells from PBMCs cultured with SARS-CoV-2 spike peptides, taken before COVID-19 vaccination. These receptor sequences come from a human donor who received a COVID-19 vaccine. Both conserved end residues are part of each CDR3. The D gene is left open where the match is weak. Expanded clones are given a class, and other clones once, few, many or no size at all.

abundance	v_gene	j_gene	d_gene	CDR3nt	CDR3aa
once	TRBV29-1	TRBJ1-2	TRBD1	TGCAGCGACGGGACAGACTATGGCTACACCTTC	CSDGTDYGYTF
.	TRBV5-4	TRBJ1-1	TRBD1	TGTGCCAGCAGCTTGCGGACAGGGGACACTGAAGCTTTCTTT	CASSLRTGDTEAFF
.	TRBV7-9	TRBJ2-6	.	TGTGCCAGCAGCTTACACGTATCTGGGGCCAACGTCCTGACTTTC	CASSLHVSGANVLTF
.	TRBV7-9	TRBJ2-5	TRBD1	TGTGCCAGCAGCCCTGGACAGGGATACGAGACCCAGTACTTC	CASSPGQGYETQYF
.	TRBV19	TRBJ1-5	.	TGTGCCAGTAGGATGGGAACCAATCAGCCCCAGCATTTT	CASRMGTNQPQHF
.	TRBV3-1/TRBV3-2	TRBJ1-1	.	TGTGCCAGCAGCCAGGGGGGGGTGACTGAAGCTTTCTTT	CASSQGGVTEAFF
.	TRBV10-3	TRBJ1-3	TRBD1	TGTGCCATCAGTTCGACGGACAGGGACTCTGGAAACACCATATATTTT	CAISSTDRDSGNTIYF
once	TRBV12-5	TRBJ2-3	TRBD1	TGTGCTAGTGGTTCCTCACACAGGGGTACAGATACGCAGTATTTT	CASGSSHRGTDTQYF
.	TRBV24-1	TRBJ2-4	.	TGTGCCACCAGCCCCGGGACAGCCAAAAACATTCAGTACTTC	CATSPGTAKNIQYF
.	TRBV2	TRBJ2-3	.	TGTGCCAGCCAGGGGAGGACAGGAAGCACAGATACGCAGTATTTT	CASQGRTGSTDTQYF
.	TRBV24-1	TRBJ2-2	TRBD1	TGTGCCACCAGTGATTACTCGACAGGGTCGGCCGGGGAGCTGTTTTTT	CATSDYSTGSAGELFF
.	TRBV4-2	TRBJ1-3	.	TGTGCCAGCAGCCAAGATCAGGGCGGACCGGGAAACACCATATATTTT	CASSQDQGGPGNTIYF
.	TRBV9	TRBJ2-5	TRBD2	TGTGCCAGCAGCGTGGGAGGGATTGGGCAAGAGACCCAGTACTTC	CASSVGGIGQETQYF
.	TRBV18	TRBJ2-6	TRBD1	TGTGCCAGCTCCCAGCGGACAGGGACCCCTGGGGCCAACGTCCTGACTTTC	CASSQRTGTPGANVLTF
once	TRBV5-1	TRBJ2-6	.	TGCGCCAGCAGCCGATTGGCAGTAGGGCAGAACTCTGGGGCCAACGTCCTGACTTTC	CASSRLAVGQNSGANVLTF
few	TRBV12-3/TRBV12-4	TRBJ1-2	.	TGTGCCAGCAGCCTCAGGGCCGGCTATGGCTACACCTTC	CASSLRAGYGYTF
.	TRBV12-5	TRBJ2-3	.	TGTGCTAGTGGTTTGGCATACCCACTAGGCCGGTCGACAGATACGCAGTATTTT	CASGLAYPLGRSTDTQYF
.	TRBV11-2	TRBJ1-2	TRBD1	TGTGCCAGCAGCTTTGCGACAGGGGGGTATGGCTACACCTTC	CASSFATGGYGYTF
.	TRBV28	TRBJ1-2	.	TGTGCCAGCAGCCTCAGCGGAGGCTACACCTTC	CASSLSGGYTF
once	TRBV6-6	TRBJ1-4	.	TGTGCCAGCAGTTTCCCTGTGGGGCCTGCTAATGAAAAACTGTTTTTT	CASSFPVGPANEKLFF
.	TRBV18	TRBJ1-5	.	TGTGCCAGCTCACCAAGGGAGAGCAATCAGCCCCAGCATTTT	CASSPRESNQPQHF
.	TRBV7-8	TRBJ1-3	.	TGTGCCAGCAGCTTAGCCACAGGGACCAGAAACACCATATATTTT	CASSLATGTRNTIYF
.	TRBV11-1	TRBJ1-1	.	TGTGCCAGCAGCTTAGTTGACAGCCGGGGGACTGAAGCTTTCTTT	CASSLVDSRGTEAFF
.	TRBV29-1	TRBJ1-2	.	TGCAGCGTTGCCACGACAGATGACTATGGCTACACCTTC	CSVATTDDYGYTF